A selection of T cell receptor beta chains follows, all from one sample in a study of glioma-infiltrating T cells after dendritic cell vaccination. The data were produced by immunoSEQ multiplex PCR, yet TCRdb's version contains in-frame clones alone and is incomplete. The data show tens of thousands of clones, about 83% seen once. This specimen consisted of blood, obtained after dendritic cell vaccination. The source of these receptors is a human donor with glioblastoma. Both conserved end residues are part of each CDR3. A D gene is named only where the DNA matches it firmly. The size field is filled for only some rows; it gives once, few, many or a size class.

j_gene	abundance	d_gene	v_gene	CDR3nt	CDR3aa
TRBJ2-3	.	.	TRBV14	TGTGCCAGCAGCCAAGATTTGGCGGGATCTAGCACAGATACGCAGTATTTT	CASSQDLAGSSTDTQYF
TRBJ2-7	.	TRBD2	TRBV9	TGTGCCAGCAGCGTCCGGGGGGGCAGGTCTTTCTACGAGCAGTACTTC	CASSVRGGRSFYEQYF
TRBJ1-2	once	.	TRBV6-1	TGTGCCAGCAGTGTTGGGGGGGCGCTAGGCTATGGCTACACCTTC	CASSVGGALGYGYTF
TRBJ2-7	.	TRBD2	TRBV2	TGTGCCAGCAGTGGGAGCGGGGGCCGCGCCTACGAGCAGTACTTC	CASSGSGGRAYEQYF
TRBJ1-2	.	.	TRBV11-3	TGTGCCAGCAGCTTAGAGTTATGGGGACGGAGGGCCTATGGCTACACCTTC	CASSLELWGRRAYGYTF
TRBJ1-4	.	.	TRBV6-5	TGTGCCAGCAGTTACGGAGGGAGTGGTGAAAAACTGTTTTTT	CASSYGGSGEKLFF
TRBJ2-1	.	.	TRBV13	TGTGCCAGCAGCTGGCACTTAAAAGGGGACAATGAGCAGTTCTTC	CASSWHLKGDNEQFF
TRBJ2-7	.	TRBD2	TRBV2	TGTGCCAGCAGGGATCTAGCGGGGAGCTCCTACGAGCAGTACTTC	CASRDLAGSSYEQYF
TRBJ2-1	.	TRBD1	TRBV9	TGTGCCAGCAGCCCATCTGGAAGGACAGGTGTAAATGAGCAGTTCTTC	CASSPSGRTGVNEQFF
TRBJ2-7	.	TRBD1	TRBV13	TGTGCCAGCAGCTTAGAGCAGGGGGCACGGGGCGAGCAGTACTTC	CASSLEQGARGEQYF
TRBJ2-3	.	TRBD1	TRBV6-5	TGTGCCAGCAGTTACTCGGGACAGTTCGTTTCAGATACGCAGTATTTT	CASSYSGQFVSDTQYF
TRBJ2-7	.	TRBD1	TRBV2	TGTGCCACCAAAGGGGCACAGGGGGCCTACGAGCAGTACTTC	CATKGAQGAYEQYF
TRBJ1-2	.	.	TRBV11-2	TGTGCCAGCAGCTTAGGAGGGTCCAGCTATGGCTACACCTTC	CASSLGGSSYGYTF
TRBJ2-1	.	.	TRBV7-6	TGTGCCAGCAGCTTAGGCGGGGTCACCTACAATGAGCAGTTCTTC	CASSLGGVTYNEQFF
TRBJ1-6	once	.	TRBV30	TGTGCCTGGACCCGTGTTAGCTATAATTCACCCCTCCACTTT	CAWTRVSYNSPLHF
TRBJ2-1	.	TRBD2	TRBV27	TGTGCCAGCAGTTTAAACAGCGGGGGGGGATTAGTGAACAATGAGCAGTTCTTC	CASSLNSGGGLVNNEQFF
TRBJ2-7	.	.	TRBV19	TGTGCCAGTAGTATCGAGAGGGCTGGCCCCAACGAGCAGTACTTC	CASSIERAGPNEQYF
TRBJ2-1	.	.	TRBV9	TGTGCCAGCAGTAAACAGACTACCTCAGTCTACAATGAGCAGTTCTTC	CASSKQTTSVYNEQFF
TRBJ2-2	.	.	TRBV6-5	TGTGCCAGCAGTCCCATCGGGGGGGAGCTGTTTTTT	CASSPIGGELFF
TRBJ2-7	.	.	TRBV7-2	TGTGCCAGCAGCCGCGGGGCACCCAAATCCTACGAGCAGTACTTC	CASSRGAPKSYEQYF
TRBJ1-2	.	.	TRBV21-1	TGTGCCAGCAGCAAAGGTAGGACAGGACCTATTAACTATGGCTACACCTTC	CASSKGRTGPINYGYTF
TRBJ1-1	.	TRBD1	TRBV11-3	TGTGCCAGCCGGTTGTCGAGGGGGCGAAGCACTGAAGCTTTCTTT	CASRLSRGRSTEAFF
TRBJ2-1	few	TRBD2	TRBV7-6	TGTGCCAGCAGCTTGGGTTTGCGGGGGGGCCTGTTCGGGCATGAGCAGTTCTTC	CASSLGLRGGLFGHEQFF
TRBJ2-3	.	.	TRBV19	TGTGCCAGTAGTATAGGGGGGGGGCTATCCCCCACAGATACGCAGTATTTT	CASSIGGGLSPTDTQYF
TRBJ2-7	.	.	TRBV20-1	TGCAGTGCTAGGCCAGGGATCGAGCAGTACTTC	CSARPGIEQYF
TRBJ1-6	.	.	TRBV6-4	TGTGCCAGCAGTGACGGAAACAGGAATTCACCCCTCCACTTT	CASSDGNRNSPLHF
TRBJ2-3	.	TRBD2	TRBV14	TGTGCCAGCAGCCAAGGTCGTAGTAGCGGGAACACAGATACGCAGTATTTT	CASSQGRSSGNTDTQYF
TRBJ2-5	once	TRBD2	TRBV7-7	TGTGCTAGCAGCCAACTAGCGGGGGTTGAGACCCAGTACTTC	CASSQLAGVETQYF
TRBJ2-7	.	TRBD1	TRBV19	TGTGCCAGTAGTATAGGACAGGGTTGGAACGAGCAGTACTTC	CASSIGQGWNEQYF
TRBJ2-4	.	TRBD2	TRBV5-1	TGCGCCAGCCATTCTCAGGAGCGGGGGGCCCTAGCCAAAAACATTCAGTACTTC	CASHSQERGALAKNIQYF
TRBJ2-7	.	.	TRBV27	TGTGCCAGCAGTGTATCTGGACAAACTGGCTCCTACGAGCAGTACTTC	CASSVSGQTGSYEQYF
TRBJ1-2	.	.	TRBV4-3	TGCGCCAGCAGCCAAGGGACAGCTAACCCTCGGGTCTATGGCTACACCTTC	CASSQGTANPRVYGYTF
TRBJ2-1	.	TRBD2	TRBV19	TGTGCCAGTAGTCCGGCTAGCGGGGTGCAGTTCTTC	CASSPASGVQFF
TRBJ1-1	.	.	TRBV7-3	TGTGCCAGCAGCCCCCTCGGGGGTAGGTCTGAAGCTTTCTTT	CASSPLGGRSEAFF
TRBJ1-3	.	.	TRBV2	TGTGCCAGCAGAAGCCAGGGGTTACCTGGAAACACCATATATTTT	CASRSQGLPGNTIYF
TRBJ2-3	few	.	TRBV29-1	TGCAGCGTTGAAGATCCCAGGGGGAGGAACACGCAGTATTTT	CSVEDPRGRNTQYF
TRBJ2-2	once	.	TRBV4-3	TGCGCCAGCAGCCAAGATTTGATAGCACGGGTGAACACCGGGGAGCTGTTTTTT	CASSQDLIARVNTGELFF
TRBJ1-6	once	TRBD1	TRBV5-1	TGCGCCAGCAGCTTGTCGGACAGGGGAGGCTCCTATAATTCACCCCTCCACTTT	CASSLSDRGGSYNSPLHF